This T cell receptor beta chain was sequenced for a study of blood T cell repertoires in COVID-19. Per the original methods: Quantification of nucleated cells was approximated via reference gene primer amplification. Using immunoSEQ multiplex PCR, the repertoire was profiled, and TCRdb retains in-frame clones only, with some absent. V and J calls and clone size are copied from that table; D and trimming were computed from the DNA. Of about 150,000 clones listed, about nine tenths are singletons. The ends were cut back, 6 bases at V and 3 bases at J, with 15 bases in the middle. The CDR3 runs 14 residues. Germline V gene sequence: CDR1 LNHDA, CDR2 SQIVND (reference sequence). The count of this clone is one.

The receptor was derived from a man younger than 35 with COVID-19, enrolled during active disease. The sample was peripheral blood. The chain joins TRBV19 to TRBJ2-7, with a weak D call TRBD2 (6 bases). The CDR3 is CASSPGLVDYEQYF. As DNA, the CDR3 is TGTGCCAGTAGCCCGGGACTCGTGGACTACGAGCAGTACTTC.